The 10 T cell receptor beta chains listed next were all sequenced from one sample in a study of human T cells and chemical hapten exposure. TCRdb re-called the RACE reads with MiXCR, one entry per CDR3 protein. The repertoire holds around 130,000 distinct CDR3 sequences, roughly 9% seen once, with 1.5% to 2% in the top ten. Stated time point: healthy volunteer bleed at 2 weeks. Total RNA extraction was carried out from unfractionated whole blood. The sequenced sample consisted of whole blood. These TCRs come from a male donor in good health. Some clones in this sample may be carry-over from other donors' samples.

In this sample, this clonotype turned up many times. The chain carries TRBV6-5 and TRBJ1-2; a weak D match, TRBD1 (6 bases). The CDR3 loop spans 15 amino acids. Germline V gene data show CDR1 as MNHEY and CDR2 as SVGAGI. V dropped 4 bases and J dropped 0 bases, with 12 bases sitting between them. The CDR3 nucleotides read TGTGCCAGCAGTTCCCCCGGACAGCCTAACTATGGCTACACCTTC. The encoded protein is CASSSPGQPNYGYTF.

The chain has TRBV16 and TRBJ1-4, with D unresolved. Germline V gives CDR1 KGHSY, CDR2 FQNENV. Trimming stripped 4 bases from V and 5 bases from J, with 11 bases between. CDR3 length: 14 residues. In nucleotides, the CDR3 is TGTGCCAGCAGCCGCAGCTCAGAGAATGAAAAACTGTTTTTT. Protein sequence: CASSRSSENEKLFF.

The chain has TRBV5-5 and TRBJ2-5, with a possible D match to TRBD2 (5 bases). Between the trimmed V and J ends, which lost 4 bases and 2 bases, there was a span of 9 bases. This CDR3 comprises 13 residues. Germline V gene lookup returns CDR1 SGHKS and CDR2 YYEKEE (reference sequence). CDR3 amino acids: CASSRTSQETQYF. CDR3 coding DNA: TGTGCCAGCAGCCGTACTAGTCAAGAGACCCAGTACTTC.

The genes are TRBV5-4 and TRBJ2-7, with 8 positions matching TRBD2. Germline values: CDR1 SGHNT, CDR2 YYREEE (reference sequence). This CDR3 contains 16 residues. Trimming took 4 bases from V and 3 from J; bases not matched to a gene: 12. The CDR3 DNA reads TGTGCCAGCAGCCCGAGGTTGACTAGCGTGGACTACGAGCAGTACTTC. Its protein is CASSPRLTSVDYEQYF.

In this sample, this clonotype turned up a few times. The genes are TRBV2 and TRBJ1-5; 7 bases line up with TRBD1. CDR3 length equals 16 residues. The V gene's germline CDR1 is SNHLY and CDR2 FYNNEI. The V segment lost 6 bases and the J segment 6 bases; nucleotides outside the gene matches: 14. Here the CDR3 DNA reads TGTGCCAGCAGCCAGTTTCAGACAGGGAACGGTCAGCCCCAGCATTTT. The encoded protein is CASSQFQTGNGQPQHF.

This clonotype has ten or more counts. The chain carries TRBV5-1 and TRBJ1-5, with TRBD1 matching over 7 bases. The ends lost 4 bases at V and 6 bases at J; junction bases unmatched: 4. Germline V gives CDR1 SGHRS, CDR2 YFSETQ. This CDR3 region has 13 residues. The CDR3 protein is CASSPTGSQPQHF. In DNA form, the CDR3 reads TGCGCCAGCAGCCCGACAGGGAGTCAGCCCCAGCATTTT. Full variable domain (rest looked up from reference TRBV5-1 and TRBJ1-5): KAGVTQTPRYLIKTRGQQVTLSCSPISGHRSVSWYQQTPGQGLQFLFEYFSETQRNKGNFPGRFSGRQFSNSRSEMNVSTLELGDSALYLCASSPTGSQPQHFGDGTRLSIL.

This clonotype showed up many times. The chain employs TRBV6-5 and TRBJ1-1; D is possibly TRBD1 (6 bases). Germline-derived CDR1 and CDR2 are MNHEY and SVGAGI. Trimming took 4 bases from V and 0 from J, leaving 9 bases between them. This CDR3 is 14 amino acids long. CDR3 sequence (DNA): TGTGCCAGCAGTTCAGGACAGATGAACACTGAAGCTTTCTTT. The encoded protein is CASSSGQMNTEAFF.

Only a few counts were recorded for this clonotype. In DNA form, the CDR3 reads TGTGCCAGCAGCCACAGACAGATCGACCACAATGAGCAGTTCTTC. Translation gives CASSHRQIDHNEQFF. This sequence joins TRBV7-9 and TRBJ2-1; the D gene is possibly TRBD1 (5 bases). Trimming removed 5 bases at V and 5 bases at J, with 16 bases between. Per germline, CDR1 SEHNR and CDR2 FQNEAQ (reference sequence). There are 15 residues in the CDR3.

V and J are TRBV12-2 and TRBJ2-1; TRBD1 is taken as the D call from the table, unchecked against the DNA. TRBV12-2 is a pseudogene. This CDR3 comprises 13 residues. The CDR3 reads CASRSDRVNEQFF. In DNA, the CDR3 is TGTGCAAGTCGCTCCGACAGGGTCAATGAGCAGTTCTTC.

This clonotype was seen only a few times. The V call is TRBV9, the J call TRBJ1-1; D not resolved. Trimming took 0 bases from V and 8 from J, leaving 8 bases between them. This CDR3 has 12 amino acids. Looked up from germline, CDR1 is SGDLS and CDR2 is YYNGEE. The CDR3 protein is CASSVGKGEAFF. The CDR3 DNA sequence: TGTGCCAGCAGCGTAGGGAAGGGCGAAGCTTTCTTT.